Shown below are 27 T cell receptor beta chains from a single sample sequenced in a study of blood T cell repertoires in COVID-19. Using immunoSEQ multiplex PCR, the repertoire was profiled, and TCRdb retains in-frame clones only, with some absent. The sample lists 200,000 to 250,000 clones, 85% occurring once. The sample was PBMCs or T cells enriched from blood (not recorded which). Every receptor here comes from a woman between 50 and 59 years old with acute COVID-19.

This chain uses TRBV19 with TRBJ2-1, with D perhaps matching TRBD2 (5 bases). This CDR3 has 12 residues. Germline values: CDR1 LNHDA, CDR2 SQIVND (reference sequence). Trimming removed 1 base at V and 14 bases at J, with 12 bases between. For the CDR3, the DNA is TGTGCCAGTAGTATAGTCGAAGCGGCTAAGTTCTTC. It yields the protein CASSIVEAAKFF.

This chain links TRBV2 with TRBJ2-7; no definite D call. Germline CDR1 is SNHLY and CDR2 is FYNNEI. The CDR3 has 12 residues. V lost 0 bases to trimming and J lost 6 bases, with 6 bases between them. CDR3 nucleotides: TGTGCCAGCAGTGAAGCCTCGTCCGAGCAGTACTTC. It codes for CASSEASSEQYF.

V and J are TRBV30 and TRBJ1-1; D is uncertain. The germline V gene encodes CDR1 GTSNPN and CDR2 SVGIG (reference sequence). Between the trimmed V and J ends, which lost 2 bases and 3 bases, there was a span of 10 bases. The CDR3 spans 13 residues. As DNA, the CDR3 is TGTGCCTGGAGTAACGGGAGGGACACTGAAGCTTTCTTT. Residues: CAWSNGRDTEAFF.

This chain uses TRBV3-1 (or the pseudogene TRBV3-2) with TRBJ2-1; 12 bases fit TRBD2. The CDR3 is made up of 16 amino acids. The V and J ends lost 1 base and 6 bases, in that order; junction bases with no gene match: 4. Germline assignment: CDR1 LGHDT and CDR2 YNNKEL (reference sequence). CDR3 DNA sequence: TGTGCCAGCAGCCAAGGGACTAGCGGGGTGCGCAATGAGCAGTTCTTC. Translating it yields CASSQGTSGVRNEQFF.

In DNA, the CDR3 is TGTGCCAGCTCACCACTTTTCAAACAGGATAATCAGCCCCAGCATTTT. Translated: CASSPLFKQDNQPQHF. This chain links TRBV18 with TRBJ1-5; maybe TRBD1 (5 bases). CDR3 length: 16 amino acids. Trimming removed 1 base from V and 4 bases from J, with 14 bases in between. CDR1 and CDR2 from the germline V gene are KGHSH and LQKENI.

CDR3 nucleotides: TGTGCCAGCAGCCAAGACAGGATGATCTCTGGAAACACCATATATTTT. This encodes CASSQDRMISGNTIYF. This sequence joins TRBV3-1 (or the pseudogene TRBV3-2) and TRBJ1-3, with D uncertain. V was clipped by 0 bases and J by 0 bases, with 9 bases between them. The CDR3 has 16 residues. The germline V gene encodes CDR1 LGHDT and CDR2 YNNKEL (reference sequence).

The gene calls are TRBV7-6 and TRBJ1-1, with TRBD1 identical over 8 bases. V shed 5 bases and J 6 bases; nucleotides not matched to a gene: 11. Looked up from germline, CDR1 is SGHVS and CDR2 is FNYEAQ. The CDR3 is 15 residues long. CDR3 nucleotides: TGTGCCAGCAGCCCAAGTAACAGGGGGTTGGCTGAAGCTTTCTTT. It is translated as CASSPSNRGLAEAFF.

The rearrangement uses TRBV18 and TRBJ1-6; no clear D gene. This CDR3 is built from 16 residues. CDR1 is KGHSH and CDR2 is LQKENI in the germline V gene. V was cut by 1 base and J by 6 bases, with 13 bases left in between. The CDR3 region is CASSPRAERINSPLHF. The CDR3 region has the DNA TGTGCCAGCTCACCACGGGCAGAAAGAATTAATTCACCCCTCCACTTT.

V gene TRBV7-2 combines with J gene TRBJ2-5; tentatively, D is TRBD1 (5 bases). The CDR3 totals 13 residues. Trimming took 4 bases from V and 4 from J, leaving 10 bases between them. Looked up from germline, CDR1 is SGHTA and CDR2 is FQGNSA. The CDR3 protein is CASSWGGLETQYF. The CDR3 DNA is TGTGCCAGCAGCTGGGGCGGTTTAGAGACCCAGTACTTC.

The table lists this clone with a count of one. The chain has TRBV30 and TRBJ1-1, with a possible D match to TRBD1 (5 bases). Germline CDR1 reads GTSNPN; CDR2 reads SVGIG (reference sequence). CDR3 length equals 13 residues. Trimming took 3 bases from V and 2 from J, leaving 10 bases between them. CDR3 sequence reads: CAWRGRVNTEAFF. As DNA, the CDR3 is TGTGCCTGGAGGGGCAGGGTCAACACTGAAGCTTTCTTT.

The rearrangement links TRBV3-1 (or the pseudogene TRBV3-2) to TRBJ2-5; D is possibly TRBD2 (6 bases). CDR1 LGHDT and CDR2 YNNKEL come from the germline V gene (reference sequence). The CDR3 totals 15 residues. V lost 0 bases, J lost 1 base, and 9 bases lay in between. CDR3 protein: CASSQDRGSQETQYF. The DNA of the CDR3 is TGTGCCAGCAGCCAAGATCGGGGGTCCCAAGAGACCCAGTACTTC.

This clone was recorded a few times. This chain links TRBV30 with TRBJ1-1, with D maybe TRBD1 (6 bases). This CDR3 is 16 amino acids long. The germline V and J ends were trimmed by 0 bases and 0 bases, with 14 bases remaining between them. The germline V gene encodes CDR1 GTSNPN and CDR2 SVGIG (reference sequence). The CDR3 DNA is TGTGCCTGGAGTGTAGGGACATTGGTTTTGAACACTGAAGCTTTCTTT. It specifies CAWSVGTLVLNTEAFF.

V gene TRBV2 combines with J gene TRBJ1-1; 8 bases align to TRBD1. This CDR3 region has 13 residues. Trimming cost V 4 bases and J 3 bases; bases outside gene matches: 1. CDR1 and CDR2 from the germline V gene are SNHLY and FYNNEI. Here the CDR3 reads CASSVGQDTEAFF. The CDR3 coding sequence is TGTGCCAGCAGTGTGGGACAGGACACTGAAGCTTTCTTT.

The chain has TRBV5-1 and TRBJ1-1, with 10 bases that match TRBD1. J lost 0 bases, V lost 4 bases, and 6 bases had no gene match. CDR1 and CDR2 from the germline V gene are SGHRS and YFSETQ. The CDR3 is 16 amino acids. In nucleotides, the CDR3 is TGCGCCAGCAGCCCACGGACAGGGGGACTGAACACTGAAGCTTTCTTT. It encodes CASSPRTGGLNTEAFF.

Here the CDR3 reads CAWALSYGYTF. CDR3 sequence (DNA): TGTGCCTGGGCCCTCAGCTATGGCTACACCTTC. This chain links TRBV30 with TRBJ1-2; D gene uncertain. Germline CDR1 is GTSNPN and CDR2 is SVGIG (reference sequence). The CDR3 contains 11 residues. Trimming cost V 5 bases and J 4 bases, with 8 bases left between them.

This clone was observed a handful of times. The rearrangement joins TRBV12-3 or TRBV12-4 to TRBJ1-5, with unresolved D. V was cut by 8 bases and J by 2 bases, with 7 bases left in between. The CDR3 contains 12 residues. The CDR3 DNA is TGTGCCAGCTCTGGAGGCAATCAGCCCCAGCATTTT. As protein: CASSGGNQPQHF.

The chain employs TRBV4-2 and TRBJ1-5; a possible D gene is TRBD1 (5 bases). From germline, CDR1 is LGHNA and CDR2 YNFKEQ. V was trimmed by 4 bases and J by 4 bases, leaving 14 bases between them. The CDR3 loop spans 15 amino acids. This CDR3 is CASSRGLLGNQPQHF. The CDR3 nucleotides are TGTGCCAGCAGCCGGGGACTGTTAGGGAATCAGCCCCAGCATTTT.

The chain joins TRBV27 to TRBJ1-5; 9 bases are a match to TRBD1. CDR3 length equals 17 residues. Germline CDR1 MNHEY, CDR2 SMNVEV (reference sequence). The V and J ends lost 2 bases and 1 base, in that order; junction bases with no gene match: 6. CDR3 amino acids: CASSLVGTGRSNQPQHF. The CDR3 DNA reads TGTGCCAGCAGTTTAGTGGGGACAGGGAGGAGCAATCAGCCCCAGCATTTT.

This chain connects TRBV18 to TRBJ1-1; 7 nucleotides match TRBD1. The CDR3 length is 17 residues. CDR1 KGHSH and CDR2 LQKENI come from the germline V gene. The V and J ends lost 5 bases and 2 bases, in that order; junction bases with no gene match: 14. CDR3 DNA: TGTGCCAGCTCAGTTCGAGTTACCGGGACAGCTAACACTGAAGCTTTCTTT. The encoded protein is CASSVRVTGTANTEAFF.

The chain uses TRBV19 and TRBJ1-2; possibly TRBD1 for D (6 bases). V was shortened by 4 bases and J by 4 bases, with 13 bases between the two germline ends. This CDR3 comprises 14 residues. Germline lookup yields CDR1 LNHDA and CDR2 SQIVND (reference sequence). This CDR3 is CASSTYGTPYGYTF. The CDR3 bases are TGTGCCAGTAGTACTTACGGGACACCCTATGGCTACACCTTC.

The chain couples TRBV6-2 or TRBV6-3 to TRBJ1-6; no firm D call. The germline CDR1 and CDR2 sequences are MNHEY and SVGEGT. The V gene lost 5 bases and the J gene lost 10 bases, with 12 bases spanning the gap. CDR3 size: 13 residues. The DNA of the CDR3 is TGTGCCAGCAGTGCGAGCGGGAACTCACCCCTCCACTTT. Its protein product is CASSASGNSPLHF.

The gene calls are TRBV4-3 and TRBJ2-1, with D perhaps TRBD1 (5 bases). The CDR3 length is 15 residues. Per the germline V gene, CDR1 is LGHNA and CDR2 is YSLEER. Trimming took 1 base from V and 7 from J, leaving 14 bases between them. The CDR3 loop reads CASSQGLSRENEQFF. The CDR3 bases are TGCGCCAGCAGCCAAGGGTTGTCCAGGGAAAATGAGCAGTTCTTC.

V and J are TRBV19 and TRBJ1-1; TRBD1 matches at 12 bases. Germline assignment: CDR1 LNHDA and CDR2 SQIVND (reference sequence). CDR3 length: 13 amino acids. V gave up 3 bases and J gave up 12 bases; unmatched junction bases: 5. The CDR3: CASSIPGTGGSFF. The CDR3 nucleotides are TGTGCCAGTAGTATCCCCGGGACAGGGGGCTCTTTCTTT.

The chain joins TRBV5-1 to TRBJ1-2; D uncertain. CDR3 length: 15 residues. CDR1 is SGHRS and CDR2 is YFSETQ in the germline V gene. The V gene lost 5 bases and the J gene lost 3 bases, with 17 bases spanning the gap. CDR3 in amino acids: CASRHEPPGDYGYTF. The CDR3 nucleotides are TGCGCCAGCAGGCATGAGCCCCCGGGTGACTATGGCTACACCTTC.

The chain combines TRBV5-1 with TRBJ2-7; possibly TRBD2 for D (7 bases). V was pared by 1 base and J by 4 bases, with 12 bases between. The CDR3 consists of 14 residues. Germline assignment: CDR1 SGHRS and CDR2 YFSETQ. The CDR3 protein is CASSLYGGAYEQYF. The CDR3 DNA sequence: TGCGCCAGCAGCTTGTATGGGGGGGCTTACGAGCAGTACTTC.

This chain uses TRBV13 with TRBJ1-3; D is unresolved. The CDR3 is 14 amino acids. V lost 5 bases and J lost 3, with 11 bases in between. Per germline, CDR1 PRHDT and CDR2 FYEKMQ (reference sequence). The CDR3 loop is CASSPRTFGNTIYF. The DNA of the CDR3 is TGTGCCAGCAGCCCCCGGACTTTTGGAAACACCATATATTTT.

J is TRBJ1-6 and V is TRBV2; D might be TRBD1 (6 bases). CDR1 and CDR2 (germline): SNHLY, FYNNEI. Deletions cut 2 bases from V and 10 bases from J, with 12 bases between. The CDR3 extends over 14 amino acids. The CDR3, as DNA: TGTGCCAGCAGTGAATGGGGGGGGCGATCACCCCTCCACTTT. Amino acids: CASSEWGGRSPLHF.